This TCR beta chain appears in the sequencing data of a study of T-cell reconstitution after alpha-beta-depleted transplantation in children (dated by TCRdb to the mid-2010s). Context from the whole study: Using TCR repertoire profiling, the study quantitatively followed how T-cell immune reconstitution unfolded in children after TCRalphabeta/CD19-depleted allogeneic hematopoietic cell transplantation.

Library preparation employed PCR. TCRdb shows the sequencer as Illumina HiSeq 2500. To normalize quantification of the TCRbeta repertoire, the TCR libraries were built with molecular barcoding that relied on unique molecular identifiers. TCRdb reran the public reads through fastp at Q25 and MiXCR, keeping productive beta chains. Rows merge per CDR3 protein into single entries with the most common DNA and genes. The sample table lists some 640,000 distinct CDR3 sequences, 15% to 20% of them with a count of one. The ten most abundant clones make up 1.1% of the sample. This clonotype occurred a few times. Its antigen is still unknown. One base away there is no much larger clone; base qualities are not given. This TCR derives from a human donor who donated a stem cell graft to a child with acute myeloid leukemia. The source was PBMCs from the stem cell graft donor, collected from the stem cell graft.

The DNA reads TGTGCCAGCAGTTTAGTCGGGGTGGGGACCCAGTACTTC. Translated, this gives CASSLVGVGTQYF. The receptor chain draws on TRBV12-3 or TRBV12-4 and TRBJ2-5; a tentative D match to TRBD2 spans 5 bases. The CDR3, from cysteine to phenylalanine, totals 13 residues. Only CDR3 DNA remains: 39 bases, in frame from the first base. Relative to germline, V is 1 base shorter and J is 7 bases shorter, with 10 bases between their ends.